The 8 T cell receptor beta chains presented below share a single source sample, sequenced in a study of spatial heterogeneity in lung cancer. TCRdb redid the calling of the 5' RACE reads with MiXCR, one entry per CDR3 protein. The sample lists approximately 56,000 distinct CDR3 sequences; about 7.4% were seen once. Time point noted: blood at routine non-recurrence follow-up after resection. The authors sequenced whole RNA from tumor, nontumor lung or frozen PBMC without sorting. The sequenced sample was PBMCs, obtained at follow-up. The receptors originated from a female donor with early-stage non-small cell lung cancer.

This clonotype was counted many times. V usage is TRBV18 and J usage is TRBJ1-6, with D hard to call. V lost 6 bases, J lost 6 bases, and 12 bases lay in between. The V gene's germline CDR1 is KGHSH and CDR2 LQKENI. The CDR3 has 14 amino acids. The CDR3 sequence is CASSPGFGNSPLHF. The CDR3 DNA is TGTGCCAGCTCCCCGGGGTTCGGTAATTCACCCCTCCACTTT.

This clonotype showed up many times. The V gene is TRBV4-1, the J gene TRBJ1-5; TRBD1 agrees at 7 bases. The CDR3 runs to 18 residues. The germline CDR1 and CDR2 sequences are MGHRA and YSYEKL. V lost 8 bases and J lost 0; bases outside the gene matches: 16. The CDR3 DNA reads as TGCGCCAGCCCCCAGCTACAGGGGACCTCGTATAGCAATCAGCCCCAGCATTTT. Its translation is CASPQLQGTSYSNQPQHF.

This clonotype was found a few times. The rearrangement links TRBV5-1 to TRBJ2-3; D might be TRBD1 (5 bases). The CDR3 contains 14 residues. V was cut by 0 bases and J by 6 bases, with 11 bases left in between. Germline values: CDR1 SGHRS, CDR2 YFSETQ. The CDR3 sequence: CASSLGTFVDTQYF. CDR3 DNA: TGCGCCAGCAGCTTGGGGACATTCGTCGATACGCAGTATTTT.

The chain combines TRBV12-3 or TRBV12-4 with TRBJ2-1; no reliable D call. Trimming took 3 bases from V and 3 from J, leaving 12 bases between them. CDR3 length equals 15 residues. Written as DNA, the CDR3 is TGTGCCAGCAGTTTTCGCGCCTCCGACTACAATGAGCAGTTCTTC. Protein: CASSFRASDYNEQFF.

Many counts were recorded for this clonotype. CDR3 in amino acids: CSARVSGQPRQPQHF. In DNA form, the CDR3 reads TGCAGTGCTAGAGTGTCCGGCCAGCCGCGCCAGCCCCAGCATTTT. This sequence joins TRBV20-1 and TRBJ1-5; no clear D. The CDR3 consists of 15 residues. V lost 1 base and J 7 bases, leaving 17 bases between the germline ends. In germline, CDR1 is DFQATT, CDR2 SNEGSKA (reference sequence).

This clonotype has at least ten counts. The rearrangement uses TRBV20-1 and TRBJ2-6; unclear D gene. V was trimmed by 6 bases and J by 0 bases, leaving 12 bases between them. CDR1 and CDR2 (germline): DFQATT, SNEGSKA (reference sequence). The CDR3 sequence is 15 residues long. In nucleotides, the CDR3 is TGCAGTGCGTCCCCCCCGGGCTCTGGGGCCAACGTCCTGACTTTC. Translation gives CSASPPGSGANVLTF.

This chain joins TRBV27 and TRBJ2-5; D is perhaps TRBD2 (7 bases). Germline CDR1 reads MNHEY; CDR2 reads SMNVEV (reference sequence). The CDR3 loop spans 14 amino acids. The germline V and J ends were trimmed by 5 bases and 4 bases, with 14 bases remaining between them. The CDR3 DNA sequence: TGTGCCAGCAGTCCCACGGGGGGCCGAGAGACCCAGTACTTC. Translated: CASSPTGGRETQYF.

This sequence joins TRBV29-1 and TRBJ2-7; D may be TRBD1 (6 bases). The CDR3 consists of 12 residues. V gave up 4 bases and J gave up 3 bases, with 10 bases separating them. Germline-derived CDR1 and CDR2 are SQVTM and ANQGSEA. The CDR3 DNA sequence: TGCAGCGTTGTGGACAGATACTACGAGCAGTACTTC. Encoded protein: CSVVDRYYEQYF.